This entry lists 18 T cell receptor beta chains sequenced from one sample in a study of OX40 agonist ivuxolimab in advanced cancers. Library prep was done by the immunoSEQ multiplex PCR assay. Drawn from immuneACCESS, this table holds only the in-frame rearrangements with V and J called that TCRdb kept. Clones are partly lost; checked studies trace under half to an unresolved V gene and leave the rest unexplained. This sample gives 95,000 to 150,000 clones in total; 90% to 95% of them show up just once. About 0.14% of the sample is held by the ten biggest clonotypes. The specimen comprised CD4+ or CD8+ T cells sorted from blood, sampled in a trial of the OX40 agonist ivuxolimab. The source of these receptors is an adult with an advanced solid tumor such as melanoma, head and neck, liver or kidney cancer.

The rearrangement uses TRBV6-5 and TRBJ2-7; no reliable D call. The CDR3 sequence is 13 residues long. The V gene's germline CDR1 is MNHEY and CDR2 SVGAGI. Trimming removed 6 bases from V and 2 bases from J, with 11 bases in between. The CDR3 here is CASSSRDTYEQYF. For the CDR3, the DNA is TGTGCCAGCAGCTCCCGAGACACCTACGAGCAGTACTTC.

The CDR3 protein is CASSETQLSPLNYGYTF. The DNA for the CDR3 is TGTGCCAGCAGTGAAACGCAGCTAAGCCCTCTTAACTATGGCTACACCTTC. This chain joins TRBV2 and TRBJ1-2; D unresolved. Germline V gene sequence: CDR1 SNHLY, CDR2 FYNNEI. This CDR3 spans 17 amino acids. V lost 2 bases and J 1 base, leaving 17 bases between the germline ends.

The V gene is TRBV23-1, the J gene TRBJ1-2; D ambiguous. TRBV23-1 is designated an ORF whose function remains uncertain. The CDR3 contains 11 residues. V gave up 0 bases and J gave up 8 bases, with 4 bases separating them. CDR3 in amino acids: CASSQSRGYTF. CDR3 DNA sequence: TGCGCCAGCAGTCAATCGAGGGGCTACACCTTC.

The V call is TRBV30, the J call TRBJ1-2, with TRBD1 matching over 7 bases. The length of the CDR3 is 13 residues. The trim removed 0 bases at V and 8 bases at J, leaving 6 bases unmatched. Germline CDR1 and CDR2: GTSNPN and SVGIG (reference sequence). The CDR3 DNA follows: TGTGCCTGGAGTGTGTCAGGGGGTTTAGGCTACACCTTC. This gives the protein CAWSVSGGLGYTF.

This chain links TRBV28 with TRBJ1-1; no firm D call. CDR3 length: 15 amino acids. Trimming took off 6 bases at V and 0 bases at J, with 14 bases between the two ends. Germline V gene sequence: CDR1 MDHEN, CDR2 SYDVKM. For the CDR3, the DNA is TGTGCCAGCAGGCTATCGGCGACGGTGAACACTGAAGCTTTCTTT. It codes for CASRLSATVNTEAFF.

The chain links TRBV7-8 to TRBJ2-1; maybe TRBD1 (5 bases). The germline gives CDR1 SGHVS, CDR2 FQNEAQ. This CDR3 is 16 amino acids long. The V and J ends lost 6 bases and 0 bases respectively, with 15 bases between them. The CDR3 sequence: CASRTTTASSYNEQFF. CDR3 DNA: TGTGCCAGCAGGACAACGACAGCGAGCTCCTACAATGAGCAGTTCTTC.

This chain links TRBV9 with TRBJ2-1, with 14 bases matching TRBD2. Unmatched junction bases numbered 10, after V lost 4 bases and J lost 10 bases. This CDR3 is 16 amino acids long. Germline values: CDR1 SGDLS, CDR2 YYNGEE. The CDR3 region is CASSPGTSGRDWEQFF. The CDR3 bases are TGTGCCAGCAGCCCGGGGACTAGCGGGAGAGATTGGGAGCAGTTCTTC.

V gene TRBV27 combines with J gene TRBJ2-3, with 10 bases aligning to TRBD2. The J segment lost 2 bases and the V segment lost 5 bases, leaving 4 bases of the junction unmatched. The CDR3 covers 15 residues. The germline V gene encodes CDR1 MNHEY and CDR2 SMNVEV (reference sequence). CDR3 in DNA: TGTGCCAGCAGTCCGCTAGCGGGGGTCACAGATACGCAGTATTTT. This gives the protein CASSPLAGVTDTQYF.

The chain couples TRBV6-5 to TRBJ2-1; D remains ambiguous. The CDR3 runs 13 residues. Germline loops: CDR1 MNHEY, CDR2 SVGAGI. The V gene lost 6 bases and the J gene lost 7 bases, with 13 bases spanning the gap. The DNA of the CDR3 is TGTGCCAGCAGGTTTTACTCTGAAAATGAGCAGTTCTTC. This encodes CASRFYSENEQFF.

CDR3 nucleotides: TGTGCCAGCAGCTCGCCCGGACCGGGCGAGCAGTACTTC. Translation gives CASSSPGPGEQYF. The chain has TRBV7-2 and TRBJ2-7; D is unresolved. Germline V CDR1 and CDR2: SGHTA, FQGNSA. This CDR3 comprises 13 residues. V lost 4 bases, J lost 6 bases, and 13 bases lay in between. The entire variable domain, with the rest obtained from reference TRBV7-2 and TRBJ2-7, is as follows: GAGVSQSPSNKVTEKGKDVELRCDPISGHTALYWYRQSLGQGLEFLIYFQGNSAPDKSGLPSDRFSAERTGGSVSTLTIQRTQQEDSAVYLCASSSPGPGEQYFGPGTRLTVT.

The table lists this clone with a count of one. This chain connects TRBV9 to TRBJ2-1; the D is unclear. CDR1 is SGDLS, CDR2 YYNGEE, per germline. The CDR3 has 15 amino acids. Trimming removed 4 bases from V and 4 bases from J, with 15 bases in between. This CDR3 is CASSPRKASYNEQFF. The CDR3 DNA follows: TGTGCCAGCAGCCCACGCAAAGCGTCTTACAATGAGCAGTTCTTC. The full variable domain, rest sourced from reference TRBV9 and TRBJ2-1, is DSGVTQTPKHLITATGQRVTLRCSPRSGDLSVYWYQQSLDQGLQFLIQYYNGEERAKGNILERFSAQQFPDLHSELNLSSLELGDSALYFCASSPRKASYNEQFFGPGTRLTVL.

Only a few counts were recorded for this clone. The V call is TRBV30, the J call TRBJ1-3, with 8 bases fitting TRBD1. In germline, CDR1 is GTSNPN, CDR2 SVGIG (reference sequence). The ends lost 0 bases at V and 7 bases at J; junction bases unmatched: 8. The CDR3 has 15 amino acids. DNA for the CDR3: TGTGCCTGGAGTGTAGCCGGGACAGGTGGGAACACCATATATTTT. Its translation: CAWSVAGTGGNTIYF.

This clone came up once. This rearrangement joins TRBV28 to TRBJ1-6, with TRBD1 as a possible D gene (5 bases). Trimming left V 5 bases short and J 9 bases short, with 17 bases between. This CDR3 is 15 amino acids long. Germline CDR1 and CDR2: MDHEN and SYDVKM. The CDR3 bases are TGTGCCAGCAGTCCATCTATGAGGGGTGGTTCACCCCTCCACTTT. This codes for CASSPSMRGGSPLHF.

The CDR3 is CASSRTGTNEKLFF. DNA of the CDR3: TGTGCCAGCAGCCGGACGGGTACTAATGAAAAACTGTTTTTT. The chain couples TRBV7-2 to TRBJ1-4; D uncertain. CDR1 SGHTA and CDR2 FQGNSA come from the germline V gene. V dropped 5 bases and J dropped 2 bases, with 9 bases sitting between them. The CDR3 is 14 residues long.

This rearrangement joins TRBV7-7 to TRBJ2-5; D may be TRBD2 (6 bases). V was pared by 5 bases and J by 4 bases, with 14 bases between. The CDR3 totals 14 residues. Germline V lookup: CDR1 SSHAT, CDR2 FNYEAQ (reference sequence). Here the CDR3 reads CASSRGTFGETQYF. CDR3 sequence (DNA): TGTGCCAGCAGCCGCGGGACTTTCGGAGAGACCCAGTACTTC.

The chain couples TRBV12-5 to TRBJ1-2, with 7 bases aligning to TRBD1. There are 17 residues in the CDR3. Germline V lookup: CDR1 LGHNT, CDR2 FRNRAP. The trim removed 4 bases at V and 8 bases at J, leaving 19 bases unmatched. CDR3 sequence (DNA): TGTGCTAGTGGTTCCACCGGGACAGTGGCTCTTACGGGCGGCTACACCTTC. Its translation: CASGSTGTVALTGGYTF.

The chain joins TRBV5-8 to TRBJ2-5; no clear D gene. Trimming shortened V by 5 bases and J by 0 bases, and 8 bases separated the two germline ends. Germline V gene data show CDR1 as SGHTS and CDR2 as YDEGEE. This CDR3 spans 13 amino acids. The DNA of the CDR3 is TGTGCCAGCAGTAAGGCGGACCAAGAGACCCAGTACTTC. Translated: CASSKADQETQYF.

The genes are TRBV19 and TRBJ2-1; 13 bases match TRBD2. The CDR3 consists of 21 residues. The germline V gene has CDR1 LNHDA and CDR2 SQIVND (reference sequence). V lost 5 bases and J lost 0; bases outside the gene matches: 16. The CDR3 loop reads CASSVYSTSGRVKSSYNEQFF. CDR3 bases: TGTGCCAGTAGTGTTTACTCAACTAGCGGGAGGGTTAAAAGCTCCTACAATGAGCAGTTCTTC.